Listed here are 17 T cell receptor beta chains from one sample, sequenced in a study of CD8+CD57+ T cells in acquired aplastic anemia. TCR beta VDJ and CDR3 profiling used genomic DNA as template. TCRdb analysed the reads with MiXCR anew, one entry per CDR3 protein. The sample has just over 400,000 distinct CDR3 sequences, roughly 68% seen once. What was sequenced was sorted CD4+, CD8+, or CD8+CD57+ T cells (not recorded which) from PBMCs. Receptors were obtained from a human donor in good health, serving as a control.

The chain uses TRBV30 and TRBJ1-5, with D hard to call. This CDR3 is built from 14 residues. Germline values: CDR1 GTSNPN, CDR2 SVGIG (reference sequence). Trimming cost V 1 base and J 5 bases, with 12 bases left between them. CDR3 residues: CAWSGSDKDQPQHF. The CDR3 nucleotides read TGTGCCTGGAGTGGATCAGACAAGGATCAGCCCCAGCATTTT.

Notes on this clonotype: The junction departs from the called germline gene at one end, perhaps through a read error. The chain has TRBV7-2 and TRBJ2-5, with D perhaps given as TRBD1 or TRBD2 (5 bases each). CDR3 length: 14 amino acids. Germline CDR1 is SGHTA and CDR2 is FQGNSA. This CDR3 is CASSDPQGSEQYFF. The CDR3 nucleotides are TGTGCCAGCAGTGATCCCCAGGGTAGCGAGCAGTACTTCTTC.

The rearrangement uses TRBV20-1 and TRBJ2-2; 7 nucleotides line up with TRBD1. Germline loops: CDR1 DFQATT, CDR2 SNEGSKA (reference sequence). The CDR3 has 15 residues. V lost 4 bases, J lost 6 bases, and 11 bases stayed unmatched. The DNA of the CDR3 is TGCAGTGCTAACCGACAGGGACGAGGGGCCGGGGAGCTGTTTTTT. It translates to CSANRQGRGAGELFF.

This clonotype turned up a few times. The CDR3 coding sequence is TGTGCCACCAGTGATGGGACACTCCTCGGCTACACCTTC. Translated: CATSDGTLLGYTF. The chain recombines TRBV24-1 with TRBJ1-2; D might be TRBD1 (6 bases). Trimming pared 3 bases from V and 8 bases from J, leaving 12 bases between. This CDR3 is 13 amino acids long. The germline CDR1 and CDR2 sequences are KGHDR and SFDVKD.

V is TRBV11-1 and J is TRBJ2-5; 15 positions match TRBD2. The germline CDR1 and CDR2 sequences are SGHAT and FQDESV (reference sequence). There are 16 residues in the CDR3. Trimming took 5 bases from V and 5 from J; bases not matched to a gene: 6. CDR3 sequence: CASSASGTSGGETQYF. CDR3 bases: TGTGCCAGCAGCGCCTCCGGGACTAGCGGGGGGGAGACCCAGTACTTC. Based on the CDR3 plus reference TRBV11-1 and TRBJ2-5, the full variable domain is EAEVAQSPRYKITEKSQAVAFWCDPISGHATLYWYRQILGQGPELLVQFQDESVVDDSQLPKDRFSAERLKGVDSTLKIQPAELGDSAMYLCASSASGTSGGETQYFGPGTRLLVL.

As for this clonotype: The junction departs from germline at one end; a sequencing error may be responsible. The rearrangement uses TRBV9 and TRBJ1-1; D may be TRBD1 (6 bases). There are 14 residues in the CDR3. The germline V gene encodes CDR1 SGDLS and CDR2 YYNGEE. CDR3 loop: CAAGLAGGWGQRLF. The CDR3 bases are TGTGCAGCAGGACTAGCGGGGGGCTGGGGCCAACGTCTCTTT.

This clonotype appeared a few times. The chain carries TRBV12-3 or TRBV12-4 and TRBJ2-5; 7 bases match TRBD2. The CDR3 is made up of 14 amino acids. V shed 3 bases, J shed 4 bases, and the junction held 5 bases outside the gene matches. CDR3: CASSLNGLGETQYF. DNA for the CDR3: TGTGCCAGCAGTTTGAACGGACTAGGAGAGACCCAGTACTTC.

Regarding this clonotype: One end of the junction fails to match germline, which may point to a read error. This chain connects TRBV15 to TRBJ1-1; a possible D gene is TRBD1 (6 bases). The CDR3 is 13 amino acids. Per germline, CDR1 LNHNV and CDR2 YYDKDF (reference sequence). CDR3 sequence: CATSRGRDTEASF. Here the CDR3 DNA reads TGTGCCACCAGCAGAGGGCGGGACACTGAAGCTTCCTTT.

The J gene is TRBJ1-2, the V gene TRBV25-1, with D unclear. This CDR3 region has 14 residues. The germline V gene encodes CDR1 MGHDK and CDR2 SYGVNS. Trimming pared 3 bases from V and 4 bases from J, leaving 12 bases between. The CDR3 sequence is CASSDRFIGYGYTF. As DNA, the CDR3 is TGTGCCAGCAGTGATCGTTTCATTGGCTATGGCTACACCTTC.

With respect to this clonotype: Given the absence of the conserved phenylalanine or tryptophan at the CDR3 end, a read error is likely. This chain joins TRBV10-2 and TRBJ1-2; 7 positions match TRBD1. Losses at the gene ends were 6 bases for V and 0 bases for J; bases not matched to a gene: 13. The CDR3 loop spans 17 amino acids. In germline, CDR1 is WSHSY, CDR2 SAAADI. CDR3 in amino acids: CASSQEGTDRTNYGYTI. The CDR3, as DNA: TGCGCCAGCAGCCAAGAAGGGACAGACCGTACTAACTATGGCTACACCATC.

Note on this clonotype: The conserved phenylalanine or tryptophan is not found at the CDR3 terminus, so this likely reflects a read error. The limits of the CDR3 on the DNA are not certain, so only TCRdb's listed CDR3 is given. This chain connects TRBV7-2 to TRBJ2-1; no check of the table's D call, TRBD2, against the DNA was made. CDR1 is SGHTA and CDR2 is FQGNSA in the germline V gene. The CDR3 is 13 amino acids long, termini counted. CDR3: CASSLGPAGEQVL.

With respect to this clonotype: This may come from a read error, since a much larger clone is one base off. The CDR3 nucleotides are TGTGCCAGCAGCCAAGATGATACAGGGGAGGGGGCCGCAACTAATGAAAAACTGTTTTTT. Translation: CASSQDDTGEGAATNEKLFF. The chain employs TRBV7-9 and TRBJ1-4; 7 bases match TRBD1. The CDR3 covers 20 residues. With 5 bases clipped from V and 0 bases from J, the junction kept 18 bases outside the gene matches. Germline V CDR1 and CDR2: SEHNR, FQNEAQ (reference sequence).

With respect to this clonotype: The germline gene is not matched at one end of the junction; a read error may be the cause. The genes are TRBV2 and TRBJ1-6; D call uncertain. This CDR3 has 13 residues. In germline, CDR1 is SNHLY, CDR2 FYNNEI. The CDR3 loop reads CASSFDDNSHLHF. For the CDR3, the DNA is TGTGCCAGCAGCTTCGATGATAATTCACACCTCCACTTT.

On this clonotype itself: The conserved final phenylalanine or tryptophan is absent from the CDR3, which likely points to a read error. The limits of the CDR3 on the DNA are not certain, so only TCRdb's listed CDR3 is given. V gene TRBV2 combines with J gene TRBJ2-7; the table's D call of TRBD1 was not tested on the DNA. A total of 14 residues make up the CDR3, ends included. Germline CDR1 reads SNHLY; CDR2 reads FYNNEI. The CDR3 sequence: CASSEAREGSPHHL.

This clonotype was counted ten times or more. J is TRBJ2-5 and V is TRBV12-3 or TRBV12-4; no definite D call. The V gene lost 6 bases and the J gene lost 3 bases, with 8 bases spanning the gap. The CDR3 is made up of 12 amino acids. This chain's CDR3 is CASSRDEETQYF. In DNA form, the CDR3 reads TGTGCCAGCAGCCGAGACGAAGAGACCCAGTACTTC.

On this clonotype: The junction and the germline gene differ at one end; a read error may be behind it. The V call is TRBV15, the J call TRBJ2-4; D gene unclear. The V gene's germline CDR1 is LNHNV and CDR2 YYDKDF (reference sequence). This CDR3 has 15 residues. Here the CDR3 reads CATSPRMLLKKILYF. In DNA, the CDR3 is TGTGCCACCAGCCCCCGGATGTTGCTAAAAAAAATTCTGTATTTT.

The V gene is TRBV6-1, the J gene TRBJ2-7; tentative D call: TRBD2 (5 bases). The CDR3 is 13 residues long. The V gene's germline CDR1 is MNHNS and CDR2 SASEGT. V shed 6 bases and J shed 5 bases, with 14 bases lying between them. Written as DNA, the CDR3 is TGTGCCAGCAGCTTAGTGACTACACACGAGCAGTACTTC. It translates to CASSLVTTHEQYF.